This TCR beta chain was identified during a study of T-cell reconstitution after alpha-beta-depleted transplantation in children. V lost 0 bases, J lost 1 base, and 11 bases lay in between. The CDR3 sequence is 16 residues long. Germline lookup yields CDR1 SGHRS and CDR2 YFSETQ. A library of TCRbeta sequences, prepared with unique molecular identifiers, was generated. TCRdb passed the PCR reads through MiXCR, listing each CDR3 protein once. The sample lists some 200,000 distinct CDR3 sequences, approximately 6.8% seen once, with around 3% in the top ten. This clonotype was seen repeatedly, ten times or more.

Here the sequenced sample was PBMCs from the stem cell graft donor, taken from the stem cell graft. The chain joins TRBV5-1 to TRBJ2-1; D is unresolved. This TCR derives from a human donor who donated a stem cell graft to a child with Wiskott-Aldrich syndrome. The CDR3 spells CASSLAGLGSYNEQFF. The CDR3 DNA is TGCGCCAGCAGCTTGGCCGGCCTTGGGTCCTACAATGAGCAGTTCTTC.